Described below is a single TCR beta chain sequence and its context. The target of this receptor is not known. No base quality values were provided; no much bigger clone lies one nucleotide off. The library was produced with the immunoSEQ multiplex PCR assay. The multiplex PCR relied on a mix of 60 forward primers for TCR Vbeta segments and 13 reverse primers for TCR Jbeta segments. The CDR3 region of rearranged TCR beta genes was amplified from genomic DNA with a multiplex PCR assay. On the Illumina HiSeq System, the amplified TCR beta libraries were sequenced as 87-base-pair reads. Processing in the source paper ran as follows. Across the roughly 670 repertoires, a later analysis counted around 80 million unique TCR beta chains, some 11 million of which were shared by at least two donors. Raw reads were error-corrected and collapsed into unique sequences with a nearest-neighbor algorithm that merged closely related sequences to remove PCR and sequencing errors. CDR3 sequences were aligned to IMGT reference sequences to assign V, D and J gene segments. For a sequence to be retained, a match of at least six nucleotides was required to both a V gene segment and a J gene segment. Rearrangements were called productive when the CDR3 lacked stop codons and stayed in frame with V and J; all others were non-productive. Following IMGT convention, CDR3 was defined as the stretch from the second conserved V-encoded cysteine to the conserved J-encoded phenylalanine. In an earlier analysis of 587 of the donors, sequences lacking an unambiguous match to a single V gene segment were excluded. In an earlier analysis of a few hundred of the donors, V segments were called functional above 56.7% productive rearrangements and were called segregating when the between-donor standard deviation exceeded 5%. A statistical classification framework was built for diagnosing cytomegalovirus status from the catalog of TCR beta chain sequences. In a later analysis, TCR nucleotide sequences were compared against IMGT/GENE-DB human TR gene sequences so that V and J genes could be assigned. The TCRdist pipeline was used in a later analysis to assign CDR3 sequences and most-parsimonious VDJ recombination scenarios. A later analysis defined each TCR beta chain by its CDR3 amino acid sequence plus V-gene family, and excluded reads lacking a unique V-gene family. In a later analysis, 500 to 650 highly shared, low-generation-probability nucleotide sequences were removed to address suspected cross-contamination and a sequencing artifact. For each public chain, a later analysis derived a clonal expansion index from normalized ranks of inferred template counts within each repertoire. In a later analysis, generation probabilities were computed using a VDJ recombination model fitted to out-of-frame rearrangements, and the results were checked against IGoR. Hypergeometric tests were used in a later analysis to score TCR-TCR, TCR-HLA and TCR-CMV co-occurrence, with a repertoire-size bias correction applied to the TCR pairs. A later analysis estimated false discovery rates by permuting HLA or CMV assignments 20 times. In a later analysis, co-occurring TCRs were grouped using DBSCAN, with TCRdist sequence similarity added in when clustering inside HLA-allele-positive subsets. Co-occurrence clustering excluded repertoires with fewer than 30,000 or more than 120,000 public chains, plus five with anomalous nucleotide sharing. The table comes from immuneACCESS by way of TCRdb, which keeps in-frame sequences with V and J called. Part of the clones is missing from these tables; in studies checked, under half for an unresolved V gene and the rest for unknown reasons. That table furnishes V, J and clone size, whereas the DNA furnished D and trimming. This sample holds fewer than 200,000 clones; around 68% were observed only once. The top ten hold approximately 1.4% of the sample.

This record comes from a study of cytomegalovirus exposure and HLA in healthy donors (dated by TCRdb to the late 2010s). Regarding the research as a whole: An earlier analysis of approximately 550 of the donors reported approximately 290 Gb of sequence data and around 120 million unique TCR beta sequences from 150 million to 200 million T cells. A later analysis re-analyzed previously published TCR beta repertoires from 666 donors and added high-resolution HLA genotyping to study TCR occurrence patterns. The study combined high-throughput TCR immunosequencing, statistical association of individual TCRs with disease status, and machine learning to predict cytomegalovirus infection status. On average, around 240,000 unique TCR beta nucleotide sequences were sequenced per donor among a few hundred genotyped donors of the cohort, with around 19% of those sequences being non-productive. In addition to the first cohort of around 670 subjects, a separate validation cohort of 120 different subjects was used. An earlier analysis of some 600 of the donors applied high-throughput TCR beta sequencing to assess whether each TCR beta V gene segment acted as functional or pseudogenic. An early release covering some 640 HLA-typed donors comprised approximately 290 gigabases of sequencing data and 85 million or so unique TCR sequences. Both class I and class II loci were covered by HLA typing, at four-digit resolution. A handful of DR-DQ haplotypes were handled as single units for association and clustering because linkage in the cohort was strong. Rather than drawing on any new phenotypic data, the later analysis identified candidate immune exposures from TCR beta sequences and the way those sequences occurred across donors. Donor age, sex, ethnicity and CMV serostatus were compiled alongside the repertoire data. A later genetic analysis took genome-wide SNP genotypes for about 65% of the roughly 670 donors and used that subset as a discovery cohort. The number of typed donors differed by locus: about 629-640 for A, B, C, DRB1 and DQB1; some 500 for DQA1; approximately 610 for DPA1; and about 450 for DPB1. Every repertoire in the discovery cohort had been generated on one and the same sequencing platform. Among the roughly 400 genotyped donors, around 79% belonged to the genetic ancestry cluster associated with self-reported Caucasian donors. The study used immunosequencing to profile the T cell repertoires of under 700 subjects and linked those repertoires to cytomegalovirus serostatus. The study was designed to test whether signatures of past pathogen exposure could be identified by cataloging public T cell receptors.

The cohort consisted of approximately 690 healthy bone marrow donors. All cohort members were sampled while nominally healthy, although unrecorded immune exposures were likely present. The donor was CMV seronegative and was included in the group of under 450 seronegative cohort members. Every donor gave a peripheral blood sample, and the peripheral blood mononuclear cells from that sample were used for TCR beta sequencing. The Qiagen DNeasy Blood Extraction Kit was used to extract genomic DNA from the blood cell samples. The CDR3 has 14 amino acids, counting the end cysteine and phenylalanine. Only the CDR3 part of the read is kept: 42 bases, read in frame from the first base. The germline V gene (reference sequence) yields LNHDA for CDR1 and SQIVND for CDR2. V is cut by 2 bases and J by 4 bases, and the space between the germline ends is 6 bases. Overall results and qualifications from the work: In an earlier analysis of 587 of the donors, most TCR beta V segments appeared in productive rearrangements about 90% or about 30% of the time, broadly matching IMGT annotations. Because HLA typing was unavailable for some donors at each locus, only the typed subset was used in association tests. In a later analysis, HLA-associated TCR beta chains showed more clonal expansion and lower generation probabilities than non-associated chains that were equally common. The classifier was reported to diagnose cytomegalovirus status with high specificity and sensitivity in both the original and validation cohorts. When HLA alleles, especially DR and DQ, strongly co-occurred, TCR associations were difficult to assign to individual alleles. Sequencing depth was assumed to be roughly uniform across donors in the presence/absence analyses, though that assumption may not hold. In a later analysis, the rate of TCR association differed among HLA loci, with DRB1 alleles having the most associated TCRs and HLA-C alleles having the fewest. In this cohort, only TCR beta chains were sequenced, and detectable features were limited by the absence of alpha or paired-chain data. A further reported finding was that TCR beta sequences accurately predicted the HLA-A and HLA-B alleles for most subjects in the first cohort. The authors suggested that the approach could potentially be extended to other disease states and immunological phenotypes. Linkage disequilibrium might explain the correlated functional status among segregating V segments, but an unknown experimental factor could not be excluded. Most CMV-associated TCR beta chains appeared to be HLA-restricted in a later analysis, and the HLA associations seemed to be driven largely by CMV exposure. A later analysis associated some 17,000 TCR beta sequences with specific HLA alleles at a false discovery rate of 0.05. In a later genetic analysis, a missense DCLRE1C variant was associated with V-gene and J-gene trimming of TCR beta chains, and the association was replicated in an independent cohort. Across donors, most TCR sequences were observed very rarely, whereas some public TCRs were present in many individuals. In the study, around 150 TCR beta chains were listed as associated with cytomegalovirus. A later genetic analysis reported fewer N-insertions in productive TCRs among donors in an Asian-associated ancestry cluster than the roughly 720-donor mean. In a later analysis, several top co-occurrence clusters were reported to appear linked to parvovirus B19, influenza, CMV and Epstein-Barr virus. In vitro tests confirmed that a few of the cytomegalovirus-associated TCR beta chains recognize cytomegalovirus antigens. Because counts were too low, 15 to 20 rarely observed V segments, including chromosome 9 orphons, were left out of the earlier analysis of roughly 600 of the donors. CMV serostatus was the only immune exposure information available for the cohort. A cluster of highly shared sequence variants was judged likely to be a technical artifact of the sequencing pipeline. Some IMGT-functional V segments, including TRBV6-2 and TRBV6-3, could not be told apart with the 87-base-pair reads, so those segments were excluded.

Specimen: PBMCs. The rearranged chain carries TRBV19 and TRBJ1-6, with a weak D call of TRBD1 (5 bases match). The clonotype originates from a girl aged 10 to 17 in good health and CMV-seronegative. CDR3 reads: CASSIRGYNSPLHF. The sequence in DNA is TGTGCCAGTAGTATAAGGGGATATAATTCACCCCTCCACTTT. Extended through the reference TRBV19 and TRBJ1-6 proteins, this CDR3 yields the full variable domain: DGGITQSPKYLFRKEGQNVTLSCEQNLNHDAMYWYRQDPGQGLRLIYYSQIVNDFQKGDIAEGYSVSREKKESFPLTVTSAQKNPTAFYLCASSIRGYNSPLHFGNGTRLTVT.